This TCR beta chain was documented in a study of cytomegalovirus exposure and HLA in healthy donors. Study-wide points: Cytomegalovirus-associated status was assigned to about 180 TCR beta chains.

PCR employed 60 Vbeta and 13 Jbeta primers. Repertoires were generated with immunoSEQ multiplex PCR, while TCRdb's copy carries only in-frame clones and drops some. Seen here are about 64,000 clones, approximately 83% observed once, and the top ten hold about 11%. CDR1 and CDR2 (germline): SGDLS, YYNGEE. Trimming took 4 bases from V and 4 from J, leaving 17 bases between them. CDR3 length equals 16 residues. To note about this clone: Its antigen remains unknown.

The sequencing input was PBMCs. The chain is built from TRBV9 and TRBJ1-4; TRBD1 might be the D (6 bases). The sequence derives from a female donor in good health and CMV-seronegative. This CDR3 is CASSPSPGQLNEKLFF. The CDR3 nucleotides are TGTGCCAGCAGCCCCAGTCCCGGACAGCTTAATGAAAAACTGTTTTTT.